This is a list of T cell receptor beta chains from one sample in a study of early T cells in non-severe SARS-CoV-2 infection. From the 5' RACE reads, TCRdb called clonotypes with MiXCR, one entry per CDR3 protein. Of 45,000 to 70,000 distinct CDR3 sequences in the sample, around a tenth were seen once. What was sequenced was whole blood. These receptors all come from an adult who was a healthcare worker with PCR-confirmed SARS-CoV-2 infection or an uninfected control (not recorded which). The CDR3 runs from the conserved cysteine through the conserved F or W. D genes are given only for firm matches. Clone size appears in some rows only: once, few, many, or a class for an expanded clone.

cdr3_aa	cdr3_nt	v_call	j_call	clone_size	d_call
CASSLASGGAWNEQFF	TGTGCCAGCAGTTTGGCCAGCGGGGGGGCGTGGAATGAGCAGTTCTTC	TRBV27	TRBJ2-1	many	TRBD2
CASSLGTSLGELFF	TGCGCCAGCAGCTTGGGGACTAGCTTGGGGGAGCTGTTTTTT	TRBV5-1	TRBJ2-2	few	TRBD2
CASNPAGAYAPLHF	TGTGCCAGCAACCCAGCAGGGGCGTACGCACCCCTCCACTTT	TRBV28	TRBJ1-6	many	.
CASSASGGAGVETQYF	TGTGCCAGCAGTGCGAGCGGGGGGGCCGGAGTAGAGACCCAGTACTTC	TRBV2	TRBJ2-5	few	TRBD2
CASRDPGLAGAYEQYF	TGTGCCAGCAGAGACCCCGGGCTAGCGGGGGCCTACGAGCAGTACTTC	TRBV11-2	TRBJ2-7	few	TRBD2
CASTGQGDTGELFF	TGTGCCAGCACCGGACAGGGGGACACCGGGGAGCTGTTTTTT	TRBV6-1	TRBJ2-2	.	TRBD1
CAWSVRGTAHYTF	TGTGCCTGGAGTGTACGAGGGACAGCTCACTACACCTTC	TRBV30	TRBJ1-2	.	TRBD1
CASRISVSGANVLTF	TGTGCCAGCAGAATCTCGGTATCTGGGGCCAACGTCCTGACTTTC	TRBV12-3/TRBV12-4	TRBJ2-6	.	.
CASSRGQGTYNSPLHF	TGTGCCAGCAGTCGCGGACAGGGGACCTATAATTCACCCCTCCACTTT	TRBV6-2/TRBV6-3	TRBJ1-6	few	TRBD1
CASSLEGQGPYEQYF	TGCGCCAGCAGCTTGGAAGGACAGGGACCCTACGAGCAGTACTTC	TRBV5-1	TRBJ2-7	few	TRBD1
CASSFPETGDTGELFF	TGTGCCAGCAGCTTCCCCGAGACAGGGGACACCGGGGAGCTGTTTTTT	TRBV7-9	TRBJ2-2	few	TRBD1
CASGGYTF	TGTGCCAGCGGTGGCTACACCTTC	TRBV28	TRBJ1-2	many	.
CASSPGQGEQYF	TGCGCCAGCAGCCCCGGACAGGGCGAGCAGTACTTC	TRBV5-1	TRBJ2-7	few	TRBD1
CASSEEAGANVLTF	TGTGCCAGCAGCGAGGAGGCTGGGGCCAACGTCCTGACTTTC	TRBV9	TRBJ2-6	.	.
CASNGLRRNTGELFF	TGTGCCAGCAACGGTCTCAGGAGGAACACCGGGGAGCTGTTTTTT	TRBV2	TRBJ2-2	few	.
CASSLVVGAKNIQYF	TGTGCCAGCAGCTTAGTGGTAGGGGCCAAAAACATTCAGTACTTC	TRBV7-2	TRBJ2-4	few	.
CASRQGGRNQPQHF	TGTGCCAGCAGACAGGGAGGCCGCAATCAGCCCCAGCATTTT	TRBV19	TRBJ1-5	few	TRBD1
CASSLQGGNQPQHF	TGTGCCAGCAGCTTGCAGGGAGGCAATCAGCCCCAGCATTTT	TRBV7-9	TRBJ1-5	many	.
CAITSSGYNEQFF	TGTGCCATCACCTCCTCCGGCTATAATGAGCAGTTCTTC	TRBV10-3	TRBJ2-1	many	.
CSASLRSGEQYF	TGCAGTGCTAGCTTAAGGTCCGGCGAGCAGTACTTC	TRBV20-1	TRBJ2-7	many	.
CASNLAHSNQPQHF	TGTGCCAGCAACCTTGCGCATAGCAATCAGCCCCAGCATTTT	TRBV28	TRBJ1-5	.	.
CASSSRTGTDTQYF	TGTGCCAGCAGCTCAAGGACAGGCACAGATACGCAGTATTTT	TRBV5-5	TRBJ2-3	.	.
CASRGTGRATNEKLFF	TGTGCCAGCAGGGGGACAGGGAGAGCAACTAATGAAAAACTGTTTTTT	TRBV3-1	TRBJ1-4	.	TRBD1
CASSWTGKETQYF	TGCGCCAGCAGCTGGACAGGGAAAGAGACCCAGTACTTC	TRBV5-1	TRBJ2-5	few	TRBD1
CASSSPGTGGETQYF	TGTGCCAGCAGTTCCCCCGGGACAGGGGGCGAGACCCAGTACTTC	TRBV6-5	TRBJ2-5	few	TRBD1
CASSPDPGSYEQYF	TGTGCCAGCAGCCCCGACCCAGGTTCCTACGAGCAGTACTTC	TRBV7-6	TRBJ2-7	few	.
CASSRDPYEQYF	TGTGCCAGCAGCAGGGATCCCTACGAGCAGTACTTC	TRBV7-9	TRBJ2-7	.	.
CANSPPGSGGELFF	TGTGCCAACAGTCCCCCGGGATCAGGAGGGGAGCTGTTTTTT	TRBV28	TRBJ2-2	.	.
CSARSGTLSYEQYF	TGCAGTGCAAGAAGCGGGACCCTCTCCTACGAGCAGTACTTC	TRBV20-1	TRBJ2-7	.	TRBD2
CASSHRQGVSYEQYF	TGTGCCAGCAGCCATAGGCAGGGGGTCTCTTACGAGCAGTACTTC	TRBV16	TRBJ2-7	.	TRBD1
CASSLVANTGELFF	TGTGCCAGCAGCTTAGTGGCGAACACCGGGGAGCTGTTTTTT	TRBV7-6	TRBJ2-2	.	.
CASSPTRNTEAFF	TGTGCCAGCAGCCCGACCCGAAACACTGAAGCTTTCTTT	TRBV7-3	TRBJ1-1	.	.
CSASFPNEQFF	TGCAGTGCTAGTTTTCCTAATGAGCAGTTCTTC	TRBV20-1	TRBJ2-1	.	.
CASSSTGMGTDTQYF	TGTGCCAGCAGCTCAACAGGGATGGGTACAGATACGCAGTATTTT	TRBV12-3/TRBV12-4	TRBJ2-3	many	.
CASSLLGGFRYEQYF	TGTGCCAGCAGCCTCCTAGGGGGGTTTCGATACGAGCAGTACTTC	TRBV7-2	TRBJ2-7	.	.
CASNSPGELFF	TGTGCCAGCAACTCCCCCGGGGAGCTGTTTTTT	TRBV2	TRBJ2-2	many	.
CAIRTGASPLHF	TGTGCCATCAGGACAGGGGCCTCACCCCTCCACTTT	TRBV10-3	TRBJ1-6	.	TRBD1
CSAYSGAVSYEQYF	TGCAGTGCGTATTCGGGGGCAGTCTCCTACGAGCAGTACTTC	TRBV20-1	TRBJ2-7	.	.
CASSLAYRGKTEAFF	TGTGCCAGCAGCTTAGCATACAGGGGAAAGACTGAAGCTTTCTTT	TRBV7-9	TRBJ1-1	few	TRBD1